The 4 T cell receptor beta chains presented below share a single source sample, sequenced in a study of OX40 agonist ivuxolimab in advanced cancers. The repertoire was sequenced with immunoSEQ multiplex PCR; TCRdb's copy has only in-frame clones and lacks some. The sample lists tens of thousands of clones; 91% were seen once. This sample comprised CD4+ or CD8+ T cells sorted from blood, obtained in a trial of the OX40 agonist ivuxolimab. The source of these receptors is an adult with an advanced solid tumor such as melanoma, head and neck, liver or kidney cancer.

The gene calls are TRBV2 and TRBJ2-2; possibly TRBD1 or TRBD2 for D (7 bases each). The V and J ends lost 7 bases and 9 bases respectively, with 24 bases between them. This CDR3 is built from 16 residues. The germline V gene has CDR1 SNHLY and CDR2 FYNNEI. The CDR3 sequence is CASTKGLAEGARELFF. For the CDR3, the DNA is TGTGCCAGCACCAAGGGGCTAGCGGAGGGGGCTCGGGAGCTGTTTTTT.

This chain joins TRBV18 and TRBJ1-2; D may be TRBD1 (5 bases). Germline CDR1 is KGHSH and CDR2 is LQKENI. The CDR3 spans 13 residues. V lost 5 bases and J lost 4, with 11 bases in between. The DNA for the CDR3 is TGTGCCAGCTCATCAGACAGAGCCTATGGCTACACCTTC. Protein sequence: CASSSDRAYGYTF.

The chain carries TRBV30 and TRBJ1-1, with D hard to call. The CDR3 loop spans 13 amino acids. V was cut by 6 bases and J by 5 bases, with 16 bases left in between. CDR1 is GTSNPN and CDR2 is SVGIG in the germline V gene (reference sequence). In DNA, the CDR3 is TGTGCCTGCCCCGATGGGTCTGGGACTGAAGCTTTCTTT. It yields the protein CACPDGSGTEAFF.

DNA of the CDR3: TGTGCCAGCTCACCACTTGCTAAGGAGCAGTTCTTC. Translation: CASSPLAKEQFF. J is TRBJ2-1 and V is TRBV18; no clear D gene. The ends were cut back, 1 base at V and 10 bases at J, with 8 bases in the middle. The CDR3 has 12 residues. CDR1 KGHSH and CDR2 LQKENI come from the germline V gene.